This T cell receptor (beta chain) was obtained from a study of blood T cell repertoires in COVID-19 (dated by TCRdb to 2019 to 2021). Some background on the complete study: The collaborator samples originated in the United States, Italy and Spain and spanned the acute and convalescent phases of COVID-19. Where HLA class I and class II types were available, the types were taken from metadata supplied by the sample provider, not from assay-based typing. The material from the prospective study consisted of cDNA or gDNA derived from T cells, B-cell-depleted T cells, or PBMCs. Nearly every sample came with metadata listing a de-identified subject ID, COVID-19 status, age in years and sex. The dataset comprised deeply sampled blood TCRbeta repertoires from subjects exposed to, actively infected with, or recovered from COVID-19. The samples were drawn from two sources: the first 160 participants of the ongoing ImmuneRACE study, and 1,200 or so subjects contributed by 6 global collaborators. The repertoires were released in a freely available public database meant as a resource for research on the immune response to SARS-CoV-2. Overall study results and their limits: Clinical and demographic metadata were provided uncurated, with the amount varying by source and participant.

A note on this clone: Its antigen is still unknown. Base quality data are lacking; no much larger clone is found one base away.

V is reduced by 5 bases and J by 4 bases, leaving a spacing of 11 bases between them. Spanning cysteine to phenylalanine, the CDR3 consists of 13 amino acids. This entry keeps only the CDR3 DNA: 39 bases, framed from base 1. Taken from the germline V gene (reference sequence), the CDR1 and CDR2 loops are MNHEY and SMNVEV. The collaborating institutions used their own protocols to collect whole blood in K2EDTA tubes. For TCRbeta analysis, collaborator samples were shipped as frozen whole blood, as isolated PBMCs, or as DNA extracted from either sample type. The immunoSEQ Assay, a bias-controlled multiplex PCR, was used to amplify TCRbeta CDR3 regions from genomic DNA. From the authors' description of their analysis: The number of nucleated cells in each sample was estimated from the amplification of reference gene primers within the assay. To quantify the absolute abundance of each unique TCRbeta CDR3 rearrangement, sequence reads were collapsed and filtered. For each sample, productive Simpson clonality was calculated as the square root of Simpson's diversity index over productive rearrangements. TCRdb mirrors the immuneACCESS table, restricted to in-frame sequences. Some clones are absent from its copies; in checked studies, under half trace to an unresolved V gene, and the reason for the others is unknown. V and J calls and clone size are given by that table; D and trimming were obtained from the DNA. The sample table records about 380,000 clones; almost 90% of these occur just once. The ten largest clones capture around 7% of the sample.

The receptor was derived from a man aged 18 to 35 with active or convalescent COVID-19. The sample taken for sequencing was peripheral blood. The V gene is TRBV27 and the J gene is TRBJ1-2; TRBD1 is possibly the D segment (6 matching bases). The DNA is TGTGCCAGCAGTCTTTCAGGGGCCTATGGCTACACCTTC. Its coded protein is CASSLSGAYGYTF.